This TCR beta chain came from a study of control samples from healthy donors and cancer patients. Germline V gene lookup returns CDR1 SGDLS and CDR2 YYNGEE. V dropped 0 bases and J dropped 8 bases, with 9 bases sitting between them. The CDR3 extends over 14 amino acids. The method was immunoSEQ multiplex PCR; TCRdb's version includes in-frame clones alone and lacks a portion of them. The data show some 140,000 clones, roughly 94% seen once. The V call is TRBV9, the J call TRBJ1-6; D gene unclear. The TCR sequence derives from a middle-aged man in good health. The sample was blood. The chain's CDR3 is CASSVAGEDSPLHF. CDR3 sequence (DNA): TGTGCCAGCAGCGTAGCCGGGGAGGATTCACCCCTCCACTTT.